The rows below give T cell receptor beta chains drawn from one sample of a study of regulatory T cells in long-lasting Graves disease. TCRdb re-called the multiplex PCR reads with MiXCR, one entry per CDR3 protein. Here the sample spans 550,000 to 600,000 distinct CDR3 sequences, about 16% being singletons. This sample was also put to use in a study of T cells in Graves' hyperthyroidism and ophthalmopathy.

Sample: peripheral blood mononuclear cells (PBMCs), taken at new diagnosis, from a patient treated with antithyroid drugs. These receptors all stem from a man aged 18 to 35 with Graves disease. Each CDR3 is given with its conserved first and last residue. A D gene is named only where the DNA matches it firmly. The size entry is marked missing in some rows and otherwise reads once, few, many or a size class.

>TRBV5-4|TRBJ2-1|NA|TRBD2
CASSPPSGRAVGYNEQFF
TGTGCCAGCAGCCCGCCTAGCGGGAGGGCCGTTGGTTACAATGAGCAGTTCTTC
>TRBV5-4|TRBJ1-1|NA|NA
CASSGGGRGTEAFF
TGTGCCAGCAGCGGGGGGGGTCGCGGCACTGAAGCTTTCTTT
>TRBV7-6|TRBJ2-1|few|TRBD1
CASSPLDRAYNEQFF
TGTGCCAGCAGCCCTTTGGACAGGGCCTACAATGAGCAGTTCTTC
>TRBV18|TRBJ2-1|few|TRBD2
CASSPAAGLAGAEDEQFF
TGTGCCAGCTCACCGGCAGCGGGACTAGCGGGAGCGGAGGATGAGCAGTTCTTC
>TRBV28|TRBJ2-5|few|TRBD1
CASSFRGDRGLGETQYF
TGTGCCAGCAGTTTTCGGGGGGACAGGGGGCTCGGAGAGACCCAGTACTTC
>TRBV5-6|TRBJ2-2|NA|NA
CASSIEAGRELFF
TGTGCCAGCAGTATTGAGGCTGGGAGGGAGCTGTTTTTT
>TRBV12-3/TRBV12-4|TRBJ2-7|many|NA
CASSFLGEREQYF
TGTGCCAGCAGTTTCCTAGGGGAGAGGGAGCAGTACTTC
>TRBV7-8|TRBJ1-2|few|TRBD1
CASSYRGQGSYGYTF
TGTGCCAGCAGCTACCGCGGACAGGGGAGCTATGGCTACACCTTC
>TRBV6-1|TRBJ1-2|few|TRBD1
CASSGQLNVDGYTF
TGTGCCAGTTCGGGACAGTTAAACGTGGATGGCTACACCTTC
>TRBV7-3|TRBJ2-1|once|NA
CASSLSPSNEQFF
TGTGCCAGCAGCTTAAGTCCGTCGAATGAGCAGTTCTTC
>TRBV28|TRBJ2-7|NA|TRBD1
CASRRHRGDSYEQYF
TGTGCCAGCAGGCGACACAGGGGAGATTCCTACGAGCAGTACTTC
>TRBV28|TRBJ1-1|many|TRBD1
CASSFPGQGANTEAFF
TGTGCCAGCAGTTTCCCGGGACAGGGGGCGAACACTGAAGCTTTCTTT
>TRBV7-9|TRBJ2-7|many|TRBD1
CASSQTGTGVYEQYF
TGTGCCAGCAGCCAGACCGGGACAGGGGTTTACGAGCAGTACTTC
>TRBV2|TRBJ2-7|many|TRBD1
CASTQTGFGPEQYF
TGTGCCAGCACCCAGACAGGGTTTGGACCCGAGCAGTACTTC
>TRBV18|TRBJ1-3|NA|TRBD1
CASSPDRISGNTIYF
TGTGCCAGCTCTCCGGACAGGATCTCTGGAAACACCATATATTTT
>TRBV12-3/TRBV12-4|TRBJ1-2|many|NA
CASSFGQGVLGGYTF
TGTGCCAGCAGTTTCGGCCAGGGAGTTTTGGGTGGCTACACCTTC
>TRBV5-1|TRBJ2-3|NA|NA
CASSGLLVTDTQYF
TGCGCCAGCAGCGGGCTGCTAGTCACAGATACGCAGTATTTT
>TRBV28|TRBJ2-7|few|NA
CASSLPGEDEQYF
TGTGCCAGCAGTTTACCAGGTGAAGACGAGCAGTACTTC